The 7 T cell receptor beta chains listed next were all sequenced from one sample in a study of technical replicates of blood from a handful of donors. This table comes from immunoSEQ multiplex PCR, and its TCRdb copy is limited to in-frame clones, with some not included. Among approximately 69,000 clones, around nine tenths were seen once, and the ten largest hold 4% to 5%. Material for sequencing was PBMCs. These receptors all come from a human donor in good health. Some clones in this sample may be carry-over from other donors' samples.

This clone was observed a handful of times. CDR3 coding DNA: TGTGCCAGCTCGGGGCTAGCGAAATACAATGAGCAGTTCTTC. Translation: CASSGLAKYNEQFF. The chain joins TRBV6-1 to TRBJ2-1; possible D gene TRBD2, 6 bases. This CDR3 spans 14 amino acids. Germline CDR1 and CDR2: MNHNS and SASEGT. V shed 8 bases and J shed 4 bases, with 15 bases lying between them.

The gene calls are TRBV7-7 and TRBJ2-1; no firm D call. CDR3 length: 16 amino acids. The germline V gene encodes CDR1 SSHAT and CDR2 FNYEAQ (reference sequence). As DNA, the CDR3 is TGTGCTGTTTCCCCTTCCCCCCTCCTTTATCACAATGAGCAGTTCTTC. This encodes CAVSPSPLLYHNEQFF.

This clone came up once. The V and J genes are TRBV7-2 and TRBJ2-3; 10 bases align to TRBD1. Germline loops: CDR1 SGHTA, CDR2 FQGNSA. CDR3 length equals 14 residues. The ends lost 7 bases at V and 4 bases at J; junction bases unmatched: 5. The CDR3 DNA follows: TGTGCCAGCACCCCGACAGGGGGCTCAGATACGCAGTATTTT. It encodes CASTPTGGSDTQYF. The variable domain in full, with the rest retrieved from reference TRBV7-2 and TRBJ2-3, is GAGVSQSPSNKVTEKGKDVELRCDPISGHTALYWYRQSLGQGLEFLIYFQGNSAPDKSGLPSDRFSAERTGGSVSTLTIQRTQQEDSAVYLCASTPTGGSDTQYFGPGTRLTVL.

The chain employs TRBV4-3 and TRBJ2-7; 8 bases are shared with TRBD1. Germline CDR1 is LGHNA and CDR2 is YSLEER. The trim removed 3 bases at V and 7 bases at J, leaving 14 bases unmatched. The CDR3 runs 16 residues. CDR3 region: CASSQVIASGGSEQYF. The CDR3 DNA follows: TGCGCCAGCAGCCAGGTCATCGCGTCAGGGGGCTCGGAGCAGTACTTC.

This sequence joins TRBV11-3 and TRBJ1-3, with D uncertain. The CDR3 runs 16 residues. V dropped 5 bases and J dropped 0 bases, with 14 bases sitting between them. Germline V CDR1 and CDR2: SGHNT, YENEEA. CDR3 region: CASSGRRRSSGNTIYF. The CDR3 DNA follows: TGTGCCAGCAGCGGCCGGCGGAGGAGCTCTGGAAACACCATATATTTT.

V is TRBV2 and J is TRBJ2-5; possible D gene TRBD2, 5 bases. The CDR3 is 12 amino acids. Germline CDR1 is SNHLY and CDR2 is FYNNEI. The V gene lost 10 bases and the J gene lost 2 bases, with 11 bases spanning the gap. The CDR3 loop is CATNRDQETQYF. The DNA of the CDR3 is TGTGCCACCAACCGGGATCAAGAGACCCAGTACTTC. Full variable domain (missing parts from reference TRBV2 and TRBJ2-5): EPEVTQTPSHQVTQMGQEVILRCVPISNHLYFYWYRQILGQKVEFLVSFYNNEISEKSEIFDDQFSVERPDGSNFTLKIRSTKLEDSAMYFCATNRDQETQYFGPGTRLLVL.

The rearrangement uses TRBV5-1 and TRBJ2-7, with 7 nucleotides matching TRBD1. CDR1 and CDR2 (germline): SGHRS, YFSETQ. V lost 3 bases, J lost 3 bases, and 0 bases stayed unmatched. This CDR3 comprises 12 residues. CDR3: CASSWDSYEQYF. In DNA, the CDR3 is TGCGCCAGCAGCTGGGACAGCTACGAGCAGTACTTC.